One and the same sample provided the 18 T cell receptor beta chains below, sequenced in a study of response to subunit inactivated influenza vaccine. A single record per CDR3 protein comes from TCRdb applying MiXCR to the RT-PCR reads. The sample holds 500,000 or so distinct CDR3 sequences, 10% to 11% seen once. The source material was PBMCs from blood, sampled roughly 48 days after vaccination. These receptors all come from a man aged 50 to 60 who received an inactivated influenza vaccine.

J is TRBJ2-1 and V is TRBV7-9; perhaps TRBD2 as D (5 bases). CDR3 size: 15 residues. Between the trimmed V and J ends, which lost 3 bases and 5 bases, there was a span of 14 bases. Germline V gene data show CDR1 as SEHNR and CDR2 as FQNEAQ (reference sequence). This CDR3 reads CASSFRGDWDNEQFF. The DNA of the CDR3 is TGTGCCAGCAGCTTCCGGGGAGATTGGGACAATGAGCAGTTCTTC.

This clonotype was seen at least ten times. V usage is TRBV7-8 and J usage is TRBJ1-3, with D possibly being TRBD1 (6 bases). Per the germline V gene, CDR1 is SGHVS and CDR2 is FQNEAQ. This CDR3 spans 14 amino acids. The germline V and J ends were trimmed by 1 base and 7 bases, with 11 bases remaining between them. The CDR3 protein is CASSLVSQGNTIYF. For the CDR3, the DNA is TGTGCCAGCAGCTTAGTTTCCCAGGGGAACACCATATATTTT.

This clonotype was observed at least ten times. The J gene is TRBJ2-5, the V gene TRBV7-6, with 11 bases lining up with TRBD2. Germline CDR1 is SGHVS and CDR2 is FNYEAQ. The CDR3 is 18 amino acids. Trimming at V came to 5 bases and at J to 2 bases, leaving 13 bases not matched to a gene. The CDR3 coding sequence is TGTGCCAGCAGCCCCTGGGTTGGGACTAGCGGATTACAAGAGACCCAGTACTTC. Translated: CASSPWVGTSGLQETQYF.

This chain connects TRBV6-1 to TRBJ2-2, with D uncertain. The CDR3 spans 14 residues. Per germline, CDR1 MNHNS and CDR2 SASEGT. V was shortened by 5 bases and J by 2 bases, with 9 bases between the two germline ends. For the CDR3, the DNA is TGTGCCAGCAGTCAACAGCTTAACACCGGGGAGCTGTTTTTT. Its protein product is CASSQQLNTGELFF.

In its sample, this clonotype was seen many times. This chain uses TRBV6-5 with TRBJ2-1, with 9 bases lining up with TRBD2. Unmatched junction bases numbered 6, after V lost 0 bases and J lost 0 bases. This CDR3 spans 18 amino acids. The germline CDR1 and CDR2 sequences are MNHEY and SVGAGI. The CDR3 loop reads CASSYSGSGSSSYNEQFF. In DNA form, the CDR3 reads TGTGCCAGCAGTTACTCTGGTAGCGGGAGTAGCTCCTACAATGAGCAGTTCTTC.

V is TRBV7-9 and J is TRBJ1-1; D ambiguous. There are 12 residues in the CDR3. Trimming left V 5 bases short and J 7 bases short, with 11 bases between. Germline-derived CDR1 and CDR2 are SEHNR and FQNEAQ (reference sequence). CDR3 sequence (DNA): TGTGCCAGCAGCCCCTTAGGGATTGAAGCTTTCTTT. It encodes CASSPLGIEAFF.

This clonotype was picked up a small number of times. V and J are TRBV10-3 and TRBJ2-1; 9 bases align to TRBD1. The germline CDR1 and CDR2 sequences are ENHRY and SYGVKD. After removal of 5 bases from V and 10 bases from J, the junction contained 12 bases not matched to a gene. The CDR3 is 15 residues long. CDR3 nucleotide sequence: TGTGCCATCAGTCCTGATTTACAGGGGGCATGGGAGCAGTTCTTC. This sequence encodes CAISPDLQGAWEQFF.

This clonotype has more than one count but fewer than ten. The V and J genes are TRBV20-1 and TRBJ2-7, with a tentative D call TRBD2 (6 bases). The V end was cut by 3 bases, the J end by 5 bases, with 11 bases between. From germline, CDR1 is DFQATT and CDR2 SNEGSKA (reference sequence). The CDR3 loop spans 12 amino acids. The CDR3 nucleotides read TGCAGTGCTAGTGGCGGGGTCCACGAGCAGTACTTC. Protein: CSASGGVHEQYF.

This clonotype has at least ten counts. The chain recombines TRBV10-3 with TRBJ2-5, with D possibly TRBD1 on 5 matching bases. CDR1 and CDR2 (germline): ENHRY, SYGVKD. The CDR3 is 13 residues long. V was pared by 3 bases and J by 5 bases, with 10 bases between. Here the CDR3 reads CAISDRQSETQYF. The CDR3 region has the DNA TGTGCCATCAGTGACAGACAGAGCGAGACCCAGTACTTC.

The table lists this clonotype with many counts. This rearrangement joins TRBV29-1 to TRBJ2-5; D might be TRBD1 (5 bases). The V gene's germline CDR1 is SQVTM and CDR2 ANQGSEA. The germline V and J ends were trimmed by 8 bases and 4 bases, with 8 bases remaining between them. The CDR3 has 10 residues. In DNA, the CDR3 is TGCAGCTCTCAGGGAGAGACCCAGTACTTC. Its translation is CSSQGETQYF.

This clonotype occurred many times. This chain joins TRBV6-5 and TRBJ1-2; TRBD1 matches 7 bases. V trimming: 4 bases; J trimming: 4 bases; junction bases outside the gene matches: 3. There are 13 residues in the CDR3. In germline, CDR1 is MNHEY, CDR2 SVGAGI. This CDR3 is CASSLDRAYGYTF. CDR3 coding DNA: TGTGCCAGCAGTTTAGACAGGGCCTATGGCTACACCTTC.

This chain uses TRBV6-2 or TRBV6-3 with TRBJ2-5, with 7 bases lining up with TRBD1. This CDR3 is built from 14 residues. In germline, CDR1 is MNHEY, CDR2 SVGEGT. With 2 bases clipped from V and 3 bases from J, the junction kept 3 bases outside the gene matches. The CDR3 bases are TGTGCCAGCAGTTACGGGACAGAAAAAGAGACCCAGTACTTC. It translates to CASSYGTEKETQYF.

In this sample, this clonotype turned up a few times. The chain couples TRBV7-2 to TRBJ2-2; D possibly corresponds to TRBD1 (6 bases). This CDR3 region has 13 residues. Trimming shortened V by 6 bases and J by 4 bases, and 9 bases separated the two germline ends. Germline lookup yields CDR1 SGHTA and CDR2 FQGNSA. CDR3 loop: CASRTGFTGELFF. The CDR3 region has the DNA TGTGCCAGCAGAACAGGGTTCACCGGGGAGCTGTTTTTT.

This clonotype appeared many times. This chain joins TRBV6-2 or TRBV6-3 and TRBJ2-5, with D perhaps matching TRBD1 (6 bases). The germline V gene has CDR1 MNHEY and CDR2 SVGEGT. Trimming took 0 bases from V and 4 from J, leaving 15 bases between them. This CDR3 spans 16 amino acids. The chain's CDR3 is CASSYSSRGRGETQYF. In DNA form, the CDR3 reads TGTGCCAGCAGTTACTCGAGCAGGGGACGAGGAGAGACCCAGTACTTC.

This clonotype showed up many times. V and J are TRBV2 and TRBJ2-7; D uncertain. The CDR3 is made up of 13 amino acids. V was pared by 5 bases and J by 0 bases, with 8 bases between. CDR1 is SNHLY, CDR2 FYNNEI, per germline. The CDR3 coding sequence is TGTGCCAGCAGTATGGACGGCTCCTACGAGCAGTACTTC. Translating gives CASSMDGSYEQYF.

This clonotype has ten or more counts. The chain carries TRBV28 and TRBJ2-1; TRBD2 matches at 9 bases. The CDR3 loop spans 15 amino acids. Germline V gene sequence: CDR1 MDHEN, CDR2 SYDVKM. J gave up 8 bases and V 2 bases, and 7 bases lay outside the gene matches. CDR3 residues: CASSLQAGGRHEQFF. The CDR3, as DNA: TGTGCCAGCAGTTTACAAGCGGGAGGAAGGCATGAGCAGTTCTTC.

A few counts support this clonotype. The rearrangement links TRBV4-3 to TRBJ2-2; no reliable D call. This CDR3 has 16 residues. V was cut by 0 bases and J by 4 bases, with 12 bases left in between. CDR1 LGHNA and CDR2 YSLEER come from the germline V gene. The CDR3 reads CASSQDFGPSTGELFF. The CDR3 nucleotides read TGCGCCAGCAGCCAAGATTTTGGCCCCTCCACCGGGGAGCTGTTTTTT.

This clonotype was found a few times. J is TRBJ1-2 and V is TRBV12-3 or TRBV12-4, with D maybe TRBD1 (5 bases). This CDR3 region has 15 residues. With 0 bases removed from V and 7 bases from J, the gap between germline ends came to 15 bases. The CDR3 DNA reads as TGTGCCAGCAGTTTAGCGCGGGGGACCGCGCTTGGCTACACCTTC. This encodes CASSLARGTALGYTF.